This passage covers 18 T cell receptor beta chains from one sample sequenced in a study of human T cells and chemical hapten exposure. TCRdb re-called the RACE reads through MiXCR, storing one row per CDR3 protein. The sample consists of 75,000 to 100,000 distinct CDR3 sequences, 12% of them appearing once. Time point in this sample: patch test 1, 2 weeks after DPC sensitization. The treatment denotes: therapeutic diphenylcyclopropenone sensitization with weekly scalp DPC. Sequenced material: whole blood, taken in connection with sensitization to the hapten diphenylcyclopropenone (DPC). These TCRs come from a woman between 40 and 50 years old with alopecia areata. Some clones in this sample may be carry-over from other donors' samples.

V and J are TRBV7-3 and TRBJ2-1; D may match TRBD1 or TRBD2 (5 bases each). CDR1 and CDR2 from the germline V gene are SGHTA and FQGTGA. Trimming removed 1 base at V and 3 bases at J, with 13 bases between. CDR3 size: 16 residues. The CDR3 here is CASSLSQGRYYNEQFF. The CDR3 DNA sequence: TGTGCCAGCAGCTTAAGTCAGGGACGGTACTACAATGAGCAGTTCTTC.

This clonotype was counted a few times. The chain joins TRBV10-2 to TRBJ1-6; D perhaps matches TRBD1 (6 bases). Trimming took 6 bases from V and 2 from J, leaving 11 bases between them. CDR1 is WSHSY and CDR2 is SAAADI in the germline V gene. The CDR3 is 15 amino acids. This CDR3 is CASSGQIPYNSPLHF. The CDR3 nucleotides read TGCGCCAGCAGCGGACAGATCCCCTATAATTCACCCCTCCACTTT.

The chain couples TRBV12-3 or TRBV12-4 to TRBJ1-2, with 8 bases fitting TRBD1. The CDR3 contains 14 residues. The J segment lost 8 bases and the V segment lost 6 bases, leaving 11 bases of the junction unmatched. The CDR3 coding sequence is TGTGCCAGCAGCCGATACGGACAGGGCGAGGGCTACACCTTC. Translating it yields CASSRYGQGEGYTF.

The chain links TRBV12-3 or TRBV12-4 to TRBJ2-7; a possible D gene is TRBD1 (5 bases). V was cut by 8 bases and J by 1 base, with 15 bases left in between. This CDR3 has 14 amino acids. CDR3 in DNA: TGTGCCAGCTCACCCTTCAGGGATTCCTACGAGCAGTACTTC. The encoded protein is CASSPFRDSYEQYF.

In this sample, this clonotype turned up a few times. V gene TRBV18 combines with J gene TRBJ1-6, with D possibly being TRBD1 (5 bases). The CDR3 consists of 13 residues. Germline V gene data show CDR1 as KGHSH and CDR2 as LQKENI. The ends were cut back, 3 bases at V and 7 bases at J, with 7 bases in the middle. The CDR3 loop reads CASSPSGNSPLHF. DNA for the CDR3: TGTGCCAGCTCACCCTCAGGGAATTCACCCCTCCACTTT.

This clonotype was counted between two and nine times. The V call is TRBV18, the J call TRBJ1-5; 7 bases are shared with TRBD1. This CDR3 comprises 13 residues. V shed 3 bases, J shed 7 bases, and the junction held 3 bases outside the gene matches. Germline CDR1 KGHSH, CDR2 LQKENI. Written as DNA, the CDR3 is TGTGCCAGCTCACCGGAAGGGGGCCAGCCCCAGCATTTT. Protein product: CASSPEGGQPQHF.

This chain connects TRBV12-3 or TRBV12-4 to TRBJ1-3, with TRBD1 matching over 7 bases. The CDR3 is made up of 16 amino acids. The V and J ends lost 7 bases and 0 bases, in that order; junction bases with no gene match: 9. CDR3 amino acids: CASTLTGSFSGNTIYF. The CDR3 nucleotides are TGTGCCAGCACCCTGACAGGGTCTTTCTCTGGAAACACCATATATTTT.

This clonotype showed up just a few times. V gene TRBV20-1 combines with J gene TRBJ2-1; D perhaps matches TRBD2 (5 bases). Germline V CDR1 and CDR2: DFQATT, SNEGSKA (reference sequence). The V end lost 4 bases, the J end lost 9 bases, and 22 bases lay between the germline ends. This CDR3 contains 15 residues. CDR3: CSATDLSGRNGEQFF. Written as DNA, the CDR3 is TGCAGTGCTACCGATCTGAGCGGACGCAATGGTGAGCAGTTCTTC.

This clonotype was picked up many times. The CDR3 loop reads CASRRQGSNTEAFF. In DNA, the CDR3 is TGTGCCAGCAGGAGACAGGGATCTAACACTGAAGCTTTCTTT. The chain carries TRBV6-2 or TRBV6-3 and TRBJ1-1; 7 bases align to TRBD1. V shed 6 bases, J shed 2 bases, and the junction held 6 bases outside the gene matches. CDR3 length: 14 residues. Germline CDR1 and CDR2: MNHEY and SVGEGT.

In its sample, this clonotype was seen many times. The CDR3 DNA reads TGTGCCAGCAGTAGAGCCGGGACTAGCGGGTACAATGAGCAGTTCTTC. It codes for CASSRAGTSGYNEQFF. The chain joins TRBV7-2 to TRBJ2-1; 12 bases are shared with TRBD2. J was trimmed by 4 bases and V by 6 bases; bases with no gene match: 7. The CDR3 runs to 16 residues. Germline V gene lookup returns CDR1 SGHTA and CDR2 FQGNSA.

This sequence joins TRBV4-2 and TRBJ2-6; possibly TRBD1 or TRBD2 for D (5 bases each). The V end was cut by 0 bases, the J end by 2 bases, with 11 bases between. This CDR3 has 17 amino acids. Germline V gene lookup returns CDR1 LGHNA and CDR2 YNFKEQ. This CDR3 reads CASSQEVRGPGANVLTF. The CDR3 nucleotides read TGTGCCAGCAGCCAAGAAGTCCGGGGACCTGGGGCCAACGTCCTGACTTTC.

This sequence joins TRBV7-2 and TRBJ1-3; no firm D call. Germline V lookup: CDR1 SGHTA, CDR2 FQGNSA. V was shortened by 1 base and J by 2 bases, with 9 bases between the two germline ends. The CDR3 consists of 15 residues. CDR3 protein: CASSLGQVPGNTIYF. DNA of the CDR3: TGTGCCAGCAGCTTAGGCCAGGTGCCTGGAAACACCATATATTTT.

This clonotype occurred many times. CDR3 sequence (DNA): TGCAGCGCAGGGACAGGGTCGGGAGAGACCCAGTACTTC. Translation gives CSAGTGSGETQYF. This chain links TRBV29-1 with TRBJ2-5; 9 nucleotides agree with TRBD1. The germline V gene encodes CDR1 SQVTM and CDR2 ANQGSEA. Losses at the gene ends were 7 bases for V and 4 bases for J; bases not matched to a gene: 7. The CDR3 totals 13 residues.

The table lists this clonotype with a few counts. This sequence joins TRBV6-2 or TRBV6-3 and TRBJ2-5, with D uncertain. The ends were cut back, 2 bases at V and 1 base at J, with 8 bases in the middle. The CDR3 is 14 residues long. Germline CDR1 is MNHEY and CDR2 is SVGEGT. The CDR3 here is CASSYNGLQETQYF. For the CDR3, the DNA is TGTGCCAGCAGTTACAACGGCCTCCAAGAGACCCAGTACTTC.

This clonotype was seen only a few times. The chain has TRBV3-1 and TRBJ2-1, with 8 bases aligning to TRBD2. V was pared by 0 bases and J by 3 bases, with 7 bases of the junction left unmatched. The germline CDR1 and CDR2 sequences are LGHDT and YNNKEL (reference sequence). The CDR3 has 17 amino acids. The DNA for the CDR3 is TGTGCCAGCAGCCAAGATCAAGCGGGAGTCGTCTACAATGAGCAGTTCTTC. It encodes CASSQDQAGVVYNEQFF.

A few counts support this clonotype. V is TRBV28 and J is TRBJ1-4; 11 bases are a match to TRBD1. Germline CDR1 MDHEN, CDR2 SYDVKM. Trimming cost V 5 bases and J 5 bases; bases outside gene matches: 16. This CDR3 is 19 amino acids long. Written as DNA, the CDR3 is TGTGCCAGCAGTCCCCAAGCGGGACAGGGGGGCCCGCTAAATGAAAAACTGTTTTTT. Encoded protein: CASSPQAGQGGPLNEKLFF.

The chain uses TRBV5-1 and TRBJ2-3; D unresolved. V shed 0 bases and J shed 0 bases, with 5 bases lying between them. Germline CDR1 reads SGHRS; CDR2 reads YFSETQ. The CDR3 length is 14 residues. The CDR3 region is CASSLGLSTDTQYF. CDR3 nucleotide sequence: TGCGCCAGCAGCTTGGGACTTAGCACAGATACGCAGTATTTT.

This rearrangement joins TRBV18 to TRBJ2-2, with a weak D call TRBD1 (6 bases). Per the germline V gene, CDR1 is KGHSH and CDR2 is LQKENI. This CDR3 has 16 amino acids. V was shortened by 1 base and J by 7 bases, with 16 bases between the two germline ends. The DNA for the CDR3 is TGTGCCAGCTCACCACGCCAGGGGCGCGTCGGCGGGGAGCTGTTTTTT. Translation gives CASSPRQGRVGGELFF.